Given below is one T cell receptor beta chain in context. What it binds is unknown. CDR3 length: 17 amino acids. With V trimmed by 4 bases and J by 2 bases, 11 bases remained unmatched. Germline V CDR1 and CDR2: MNHEY, SMNVEV (reference sequence). The sample is drawn from a study of blood T cells in healthy people across ages. Study-level results: Underestimates were what the diversity estimates from one million T cells were considered to be. Aged donors had fewer naive CD4+ cells and lower diversity than long-lived donors. As naive T cell percentage varied, TCR beta diversity correlated strongly with it.

Combining a sample-barcoded 5' primer with a J-beta primer mix, a second PCR ran for 7 to 11 cycles. TCRdb recomputed calls from the 5' RACE reads with MiXCR, one row per CDR3 protein. The sample shows 550,000 to 600,000 distinct CDR3 sequences, 27% of them seen only once. This chain uses TRBV27 with TRBJ1-5; 7 bases are a match to TRBD1. The receptor's source is a woman in her seventies in good health. The sequencing sample was made of blood. The CDR3 here is CASSSASTGWGNQPQHF. The CDR3 DNA follows: TGTGCCAGCAGTTCCGCCTCGACAGGGTGGGGCAATCAGCCCCAGCATTTT.